The 25 T cell receptor beta chains presented below share a single source sample, sequenced in a study of regulatory T cells in long-lasting Graves disease (dated by TCRdb to 2020 to 2023). Library generation was performed with multiplex PCR. These reads were obtained on an Illumina HiSeq 4000. iRepertoire HTBI primers and Arm-PCR amplification of CDR3 regions were used to construct TCR beta libraries. Using fastp at Q25 and MiXCR, TCRdb reprocessed the public reads and kept productive beta chains. Entries that share a CDR3 protein sequence are merged under the most common genes and DNA. The sample table contains roughly 500,000 distinct CDR3 sequences; only one count was recorded for about 20% of them. Around 12% of the sample comes from the top ten. Taken with the paper, the label for time point translates to: persistent/refractory GD, antithyroid drugs over 5 years with positive TRAb. For both TCR sequencing and RNA sequencing, RNA was extracted from PBMCs in TRIzol.

The sample consisted of peripheral blood mononuclear cells (PBMCs), taken when the disease was refractory, from a patient treated with antithyroid drugs. The receptors originated from a female donor with Graves disease.

This clonotype was observed at least ten times. V gene TRBV11-1 combines with J gene TRBJ2-7; D remains ambiguous. CDR3 length: 12 amino acids. CDR1 is SGHAT and CDR2 is FQDESV in the germline V gene (reference sequence). Trimming shortened V by 4 bases and J by 2 bases, and 6 bases separated the two germline ends. CDR3 sequence (DNA): TGTGCCAGCAGCTCGGTCCCCTACGAGCAGTACTTC. As protein: CASSSVPYEQYF. Variable domain in full (rest from reference TRBV11-1 and TRBJ2-7): EAEVAQSPRYKITEKSQAVAFWCDPISGHATLYWYRQILGQGPELLVQFQDESVVDDSQLPKDRFSAERLKGVDSTLKIQPAELGDSAMYLCASSSVPYEQYFGPGTRLTVT.

This clonotype appeared many times. This chain uses TRBV28 with TRBJ1-1, with a tentative D call TRBD1 (6 bases). The CDR3 has 12 residues. The ends were cut back, 1 base at V and 7 bases at J, with 7 bases in the middle. Germline V gene data show CDR1 as MDHEN and CDR2 as SYDVKM. In DNA form, the CDR3 reads TGTGCCAGCAGTTTATTGGACAGTGAAGCTTTCTTT. This encodes CASSLLDSEAFF.

This chain connects TRBV6-5 to TRBJ1-1; 12 nucleotides agree with TRBD1. The CDR3 contains 16 residues. The V gene's germline CDR1 is MNHEY and CDR2 SVGAGI. V was clipped by 0 bases and J by 5 bases; unmatched bases: 4. CDR3 DNA sequence: TGTGCCAGCAGTTACTCGCGGGACAGGGGGCGTACTGAAGCTTTCTTT. It translates to CASSYSRDRGRTEAFF.

The chain is built from TRBV11-3 and TRBJ2-6; no definite D call. The CDR3 loop spans 22 amino acids. V lost 5 bases, J lost 4 bases, and 33 bases lay in between. Germline CDR1 reads SGHNT; CDR2 reads YENEEA. This CDR3 reads CASSPRVPTSGRPLGGANVLTF. In DNA, the CDR3 is TGTGCCAGCAGCCCCCGGGTTCCGACTTCGGGCCGACCCTTGGGGGGGGCCAACGTCCTGACTTTC.

The chain carries TRBV11-2 and TRBJ2-7; D is unresolved. The germline V gene encodes CDR1 SGHAT and CDR2 FQNNGV. CDR3 length equals 14 residues. V was trimmed by 5 bases and J by 3 bases, leaving 14 bases between them. CDR3 sequence: CASSPRGGVYEQYF. The CDR3 DNA reads as TGTGCCAGCAGCCCCCGAGGCGGTGTCTACGAGCAGTACTTC.

The V and J genes are TRBV6-2 or TRBV6-3 and TRBJ1-2; the D gene is possibly TRBD1 (5 bases). This CDR3 is 14 amino acids long. Germline CDR1 is MNHEY and CDR2 is SVGEGT. V shed 5 bases and J shed 4 bases, with 14 bases lying between them. CDR3 DNA: TGTGCCAGCAGTGCCGACAGAGTTTTCTATGGCTACACCTTC. It codes for CASSADRVFYGYTF.

V usage is TRBV30 and J usage is TRBJ1-1, with 10 bases matching TRBD1. This CDR3 comprises 15 residues. Per germline, CDR1 GTSNPN and CDR2 SVGIG (reference sequence). V lost 2 bases to trimming and J lost 5 bases; unmatched junction nucleotides: 8. This CDR3 is CAWSTLTGGETEAFF. In nucleotides, the CDR3 is TGTGCCTGGAGTACGTTGACAGGGGGCGAAACTGAAGCTTTCTTT.

The V gene is TRBV19, the J gene TRBJ1-1; D unclear. Trimming stripped 7 bases from V and 1 base from J, with 13 bases between. The CDR3 covers 14 residues. CDR1 and CDR2 from the germline V gene are LNHDA and SQIVND (reference sequence). The chain's CDR3 is CASTEGRQNTEAFF. CDR3 coding DNA: TGTGCCAGTACCGAGGGCCGTCAGAACACTGAAGCTTTCTTT.

This clonotype was counted a few times. The chain has TRBV5-1 and TRBJ1-4; D remains unclear. Germline CDR1 reads SGHRS; CDR2 reads YFSETQ. The CDR3 spans 15 residues. Trimming removed 6 bases at V and 7 bases at J, with 19 bases between. CDR3 DNA: TGCGCCAGCACAGCCCTCCCAGGAGGCGCTGAAAAACTGTTTTTT. The encoded protein is CASTALPGGAEKLFF.

This chain uses TRBV6-1 with TRBJ1-5, with a weak D call TRBD1 (5 bases). Trimming removed 6 bases at V and 9 bases at J, with 12 bases between. Germline assignment: CDR1 MNHNS and CDR2 SASEGT. The CDR3 loop spans 12 amino acids. The CDR3 protein is CASRRAGGPQHF. CDR3 in DNA: TGTGCCAGCAGGCGGGCCGGGGGGCCCCAGCATTTT.

This clonotype was detected ten times or more. The CDR3 nucleotides are TGTGCCAGCAGTGAAGCGGCGTTTGTAAGCAATCAGCCCCAGCATTTT. Its protein product is CASSEAAFVSNQPQHF. V is TRBV2 and J is TRBJ1-5; D is unclear. Germline assignment: CDR1 SNHLY and CDR2 FYNNEI. The CDR3 extends over 16 amino acids. Deletions cut 0 bases from V and 1 base from J, with 10 bases between.

This clonotype was picked up many times. The chain uses TRBV28 and TRBJ2-7, with unresolved D. Germline V lookup: CDR1 MDHEN, CDR2 SYDVKM. The CDR3 loop spans 13 amino acids. V shed 5 bases and J shed 0 bases, with 8 bases lying between them. The CDR3 nucleotides read TGTGCCAGCAGTACCCCCAGCTCCTACGAGCAGTACTTC. Protein product: CASSTPSSYEQYF.

This clonotype occurred many times. The chain carries TRBV6-1 and TRBJ1-6; a weak D match, TRBD1 (5 bases). Germline values: CDR1 MNHNS, CDR2 SASEGT. The V and J ends lost 8 bases and 14 bases respectively, with 16 bases between them. This CDR3 spans 12 amino acids. CDR3 bases: TGTGCCAGCGGGACGACACCGGGGACCCTCCACTTT. It translates to CASGTTPGTLHF.

The V and J genes are TRBV5-1 and TRBJ2-2; no definite D call. V shed 4 bases and J shed 4 bases, with 2 bases lying between them. Germline CDR1 and CDR2: SGHRS and YFSETQ. The CDR3 has 11 amino acids. The CDR3 protein is CASSVTGELFF. The CDR3 region has the DNA TGCGCCAGCAGCGTCACCGGGGAGCTGTTTTTT.

This clonotype was observed a handful of times. The rearrangement joins TRBV7-9 to TRBJ2-2; D ambiguous. The CDR3 is 15 residues long. Germline V gene sequence: CDR1 SEHNR, CDR2 FQNEAQ (reference sequence). Trimming stripped 10 bases from V and 3 bases from J, with 18 bases between. CDR3 DNA sequence: TGTGCCACCACGCCCCCGGCAGTGGACACCGGGGAGCTGTTTTTT. It specifies CATTPPAVDTGELFF.

This chain links TRBV6-1 with TRBJ1-2, with D maybe TRBD1 (6 bases). Trimming took off 5 bases at V and 7 bases at J, with 17 bases between the two ends. Germline assignment: CDR1 MNHNS and CDR2 SASEGT. This CDR3 spans 14 amino acids. The CDR3 sequence: CASSPQGFLSGYTF. As DNA, the CDR3 is TGTGCCAGCAGTCCACAGGGTTTTTTGAGTGGCTACACCTTC.

This clonotype was seen only a few times. The J gene is TRBJ2-7, the V gene TRBV6-1; 14 nucleotides line up with TRBD2. The V and J ends lost 3 bases and 4 bases, in that order; junction bases with no gene match: 8. Germline CDR1 and CDR2: MNHNS and SASEGT. The length of the CDR3 is 17 residues. CDR3 in DNA: TGTGCCAGCAGTGACTATTTGGGACTAGCGGGAGAATACGAGCAGTACTTC. The encoded protein is CASSDYLGLAGEYEQYF.

V is TRBV30 and J is TRBJ1-4; D perhaps matches TRBD1 (5 bases). Germline V CDR1 and CDR2: GTSNPN, SVGIG (reference sequence). The V and J ends lost 4 bases and 4 bases respectively, with 13 bases between them. The CDR3 covers 14 residues. The CDR3 spells CAWNRGRLNEKLFF. The DNA of the CDR3 is TGTGCCTGGAATAGGGGTCGCCTTAATGAAAAACTGTTTTTT. The variable domain in full, with the rest retrieved from reference TRBV30 and TRBJ1-4, is SQTIHQWPATLVQPVGSPLSLECTVEGTSNPNLYWYRQAAGRGLQLLFYSVGIGQISSEVPQNLSASRPQDRQFILSSKKLLLSDSGFYLCAWNRGRLNEKLFFGSGTQLSVL.

The sample holds many counts of this clonotype. The chain has TRBV2 and TRBJ2-5; D perhaps matches TRBD1 (5 bases). V gave up 4 bases and J gave up 2 bases, with 11 bases separating them. CDR1 is SNHLY, CDR2 FYNNEI, per germline. This CDR3 contains 14 residues. DNA for the CDR3: TGTGCCAGCAGTGGTACCAGGGTACAAGAGACCCAGTACTTC. Translated: CASSGTRVQETQYF.

This clonotype occurred a few times. This chain links TRBV27 with TRBJ2-7, with unresolved D. Germline lookup yields CDR1 MNHEY and CDR2 SMNVEV (reference sequence). The CDR3 totals 11 residues. V was cut by 6 bases and J by 6 bases, with 9 bases left in between. In nucleotides, the CDR3 is TGTGCCAGCAGGCGGTGGTCCGAGCAGTACTTC. Translation gives CASRRWSEQYF.

This clonotype was picked up a small number of times. The chain couples TRBV28 to TRBJ2-2; no definite D call. Germline assignment: CDR1 MDHEN and CDR2 SYDVKM. The V end was cut by 7 bases, the J end by 7 bases, with 10 bases between. This CDR3 has 12 amino acids. CDR3 amino acids: CASTTTGGELFF. In DNA form, the CDR3 reads TGTGCCAGCACCACCACGGGCGGGGAGCTGTTTTTT.

Worth noting for this clonotype: A much larger clone lies one base from this, so it may be a read error. The chain carries TRBV6-5 and TRBJ2-1; 7 nucleotides line up with TRBD1. This CDR3 spans 19 amino acids. Per the germline V gene, CDR1 is MNHEY and CDR2 is SVGAGI. DNA of the CDR3: TGTGCCAGCAGTTACCGGGACAGAACAACACTGAGCTCCTACAATGAGCGGTTCTTC. Translation gives CASSYRDRTTLSSYNERFF.

This clonotype has a count of ten or more. The rearrangement uses TRBV12-3 or TRBV12-4 and TRBJ1-1, with no clear D. V shed 7 bases and J shed 1 base, with 13 bases lying between them. The length of the CDR3 is 14 residues. CDR3 in DNA: TGTGCCAGCACCCCCCAAGGAGAGAACACTGAAGCTTTCTTT. Its translation: CASTPQGENTEAFF.

This clonotype was recorded many times. The CDR3 is CATPGGNTIYF. The CDR3 DNA is TGTGCCACCCCGGGAGGAAACACCATATATTTT. The V gene is TRBV2, the J gene TRBJ1-3; D is undetermined. Germline V lookup: CDR1 SNHLY, CDR2 FYNNEI. The CDR3 consists of 11 residues. The V end was cut by 10 bases, the J end by 4 bases, with 8 bases between. Combining the CDR3 with reference TRBV2 and TRBJ1-3 gives the whole variable domain EPEVTQTPSHQVTQMGQEVILRCVPISNHLYFYWYRQILGQKVEFLVSFYNNEISEKSEIFDDQFSVERPDGSNFTLKIRSTKLEDSAMYFCATPGGNTIYFGEGSWLTVV.

This clonotype was counted between two and nine times. The chain couples TRBV5-4 to TRBJ1-1; TRBD1 matches 7 bases. The CDR3 contains 13 residues. V was clipped by 6 bases and J by 4 bases; unmatched bases: 6. Looked up from germline, CDR1 is SGHNT and CDR2 is YYREEE (reference sequence). DNA of the CDR3: TGTGCCAGCATCAACAGGGGAGGCACTGAAGCTTTCTTT. Protein sequence: CASINRGGTEAFF.